This T cell receptor beta chain appears in the sequencing data of a study of control samples from healthy donors and cancer patients. The CDR3 runs 18 residues. Germline assignment: CDR1 MGHRA and CDR2 YSYEKL. The junction had 9 bases not matched to a gene; V was cut back by 0 bases and J by 2 bases. Repertoires were generated with immunoSEQ multiplex PCR, while TCRdb's copy carries only in-frame clones and drops some. The table lists 50,000 or so clones, about 96% of them singletons. This receptor was identified in a woman between 18 and 29 years old in good health. The specimen sequenced was blood. The chain recombines TRBV4-1 with TRBJ2-5; 10 nucleotides agree with TRBD2. CDR3 nucleotide sequence: TGCGCCAGCAGCCAAGAAATCCTACTAGCGGGGCGACAAGAGACCCAGTACTTC. Translating it yields CASSQEILLAGRQETQYF.